This is a list of T cell receptor beta chains from one sample in a study of blood T cell repertoires in COVID-19. The assay was immunoSEQ multiplex PCR, and TCRdb's table has in-frame clones only and misses some. The data hold over 200,000 clones, with about 90% observed a single time. Sequenced input: PBMCs or T cells enriched from blood (not recorded which). All receptors derive from a woman aged 30 to 39 who had been exposed to COVID-19. Both conserved end residues are part of each CDR3. D genes are given only for firm matches.

V	J	D	DNA	CDR3
TRBV19	TRBJ1-2	NA	TGTGCCAGTAGATCGACAGGTGGTATTTGGCAGGATGGCTACACCTTC	CASRSTGGIWQDGYTF
TRBV7-9	TRBJ1-2	NA	TGTGCCAGCAGCTTAGGGGGCGGCTACACCTTC	CASSLGGGYTF
TRBV5-1	TRBJ1-2	TRBD1	TGCGCCAGCAGCTTAAGTCCGGCAGGGGGTTATGGCTACACCTTC	CASSLSPAGGYGYTF
TRBV11-2	TRBJ2-3	TRBD2	TGTGCCAGCAGCTCGCTAGCGGGCTCTAGCACAGATACGCAGTATTTT	CASSSLAGSSTDTQYF
TRBV5-4	TRBJ2-2	TRBD2	TGTGCCAGCAGTAGCGGGAGGAACACCGGGGAGCTGTTTTTT	CASSSGRNTGELFF
TRBV2	TRBJ2-2	TRBD2	TGTGCCAGCAGGTCCGGACTAGCGGGAGGGCCACACACCGGGGAGCTGTTTTTT	CASRSGLAGGPHTGELFF
TRBV3-1/TRBV3-2	TRBJ1-5	NA	TGTGCCAGCAGCCCGACCCTTCGGGATAGCAATCAGCCCCAGCATTTT	CASSPTLRDSNQPQHF
TRBV21-1	TRBJ1-1	NA	TGTGCCAGCAGCAGACCCCAGGGGGGCACTGAAGCTTTCTTT	CASSRPQGGTEAFF
TRBV9	TRBJ1-2	NA	TGTGCCAGCAGCGTGGACTGGGGTGACTATGGCTACACCTTC	CASSVDWGDYGYTF
TRBV12-5	TRBJ1-1	NA	TGTGCTAGTGGTTTGGGGGCGGGAACTGAAGCTTTCTTT	CASGLGAGTEAFF